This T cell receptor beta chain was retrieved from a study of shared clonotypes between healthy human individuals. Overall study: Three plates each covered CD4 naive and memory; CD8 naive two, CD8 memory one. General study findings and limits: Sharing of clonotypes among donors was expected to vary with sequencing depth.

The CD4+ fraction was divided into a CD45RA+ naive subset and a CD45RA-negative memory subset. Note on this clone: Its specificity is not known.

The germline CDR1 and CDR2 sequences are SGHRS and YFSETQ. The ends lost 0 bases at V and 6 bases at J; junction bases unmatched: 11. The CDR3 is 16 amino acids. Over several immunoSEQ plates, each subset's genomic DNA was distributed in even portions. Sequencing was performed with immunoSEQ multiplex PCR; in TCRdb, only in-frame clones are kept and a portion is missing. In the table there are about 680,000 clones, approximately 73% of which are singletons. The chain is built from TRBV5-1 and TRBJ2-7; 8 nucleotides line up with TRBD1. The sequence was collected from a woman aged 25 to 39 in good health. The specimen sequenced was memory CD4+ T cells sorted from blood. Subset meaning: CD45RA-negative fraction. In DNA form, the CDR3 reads TGCGCCAGCAGCTTGGAATTTAGTCGGCAGGGGGCCGAGCAGTACTTC. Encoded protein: CASSLEFSRQGAEQYF.